Listed here are 8 T cell receptor beta chains from one sample, sequenced in a study of T cell changes during pregnancy in multiple sclerosis. Libraries were prepared by immunoSEQ multiplex PCR; TCRdb keeps only in-frame clonotypes and omits some of them. The table includes roughly 61,000 clones, about 94% detected once. The specimen was CD8+ T cells from peripheral blood mononuclear cells, collected after pregnancy. These receptors all stem from a female donor with multiple sclerosis, enrolled in a pregnancy study.

The chain couples TRBV5-8 to TRBJ2-1; D is unresolved. Germline V gene lookup returns CDR1 SGHTS and CDR2 YDEGEE. Trimming removed 3 bases from V and 4 bases from J, with 8 bases in between. There are 13 residues in the CDR3. In DNA, the CDR3 is TGTGCCAGCAGCTCGGCGGTATACAATGAGCAGTTCTTC. This gives the protein CASSSAVYNEQFF.

The rearrangement joins TRBV29-1 to TRBJ2-5; 7 nucleotides agree with TRBD2. Looked up from germline, CDR1 is SQVTM and CDR2 is ANQGSEA. The J segment lost 4 bases and the V segment lost 3 bases, leaving 17 bases of the junction unmatched. The CDR3 totals 17 residues. The CDR3 region has the DNA TGCAGCGTTGAGGGTCCGGCGGGAGAGGTTTTTGGAGAGACCCAGTACTTC. Its protein product is CSVEGPAGEVFGETQYF. The variable domain in full, with the rest retrieved from reference TRBV29-1 and TRBJ2-5, is SAVISQKPSRDICQRGTSLTIQCQVDSQVTMMFWYRQQPGQSLTLIATANQGSEATYESGFVIDKFPISRPNLTFSTLTVSNMSPEDSSIYLCSVEGPAGEVFGETQYFGPGTRLLVL.

The chain links TRBV7-9 to TRBJ1-4; D not certain. Germline-derived CDR1 and CDR2 are SEHNR and FQNEAQ (reference sequence). This CDR3 contains 14 residues. V lost 1 base to trimming and J lost 4 bases, with 7 bases between them. Here the CDR3 reads CASSLGHGNEKLFF. CDR3 nucleotides: TGTGCCAGCAGCTTAGGGCATGGTAATGAAAAACTGTTTTTT.

This chain connects TRBV29-1 to TRBJ1-2; 9 nucleotides match TRBD1. The CDR3 covers 16 residues. From germline, CDR1 is SQVTM and CDR2 ANQGSEA. Trimming removed 0 bases from V and 7 bases from J; junction bases left unmatched: 12. CDR3 region: CSVEEQSTGTGFGYTF. The CDR3 coding sequence is TGCAGCGTTGAAGAGCAAAGCACCGGGACAGGGTTTGGCTACACCTTC. Based on the CDR3 plus reference TRBV29-1 and TRBJ1-2, the full variable domain is SAVISQKPSRDICQRGTSLTIQCQVDSQVTMMFWYRQQPGQSLTLIATANQGSEATYESGFVIDKFPISRPNLTFSTLTVSNMSPEDSSIYLCSVEEQSTGTGFGYTFGSGTRLTVV.

The CDR3 is CAWSRRDRGYDEQFF. The CDR3, as DNA: TGTGCCTGGAGCCGCCGGGACAGGGGATACGATGAGCAGTTCTTC. This chain links TRBV30 with TRBJ2-1; 10 bases align to TRBD1. Trimming removed 3 bases from V and 8 bases from J; junction bases left unmatched: 10. This CDR3 comprises 15 residues. Germline CDR1 is GTSNPN and CDR2 is SVGIG (reference sequence).

The chain has TRBV5-1 and TRBJ2-1, with 7 bases matching TRBD1. The CDR3 is 14 amino acids. The germline CDR1 and CDR2 sequences are SGHRS and YFSETQ. J was trimmed by 9 bases and V by 4 bases; bases with no gene match: 10. The CDR3 is CASSKPDRVGEQFF. In DNA form, the CDR3 reads TGCGCCAGCAGCAAGCCAGACAGGGTTGGTGAGCAGTTCTTC. The variable domain in full, completed from reference TRBV5-1 and TRBJ2-1, reads KAGVTQTPRYLIKTRGQQVTLSCSPISGHRSVSWYQQTPGQGLQFLFEYFSETQRNKGNFPGRFSGRQFSNSRSEMNVSTLELGDSALYLCASSKPDRVGEQFFGPGTRLTVL.

The gene calls are TRBV27 and TRBJ2-3; D is unclear. Trimming removed 3 bases at V and 0 bases at J, with 10 bases between. Germline-derived CDR1 and CDR2 are MNHEY and SMNVEV (reference sequence). The CDR3 spans 15 residues. The CDR3 DNA follows: TGTGCCAGCAGTTTGCTCAGTTCTAGCACAGATACGCAGTATTTT. It translates to CASSLLSSSTDTQYF.

V and J are TRBV28 and TRBJ1-3; no clear D. This CDR3 has 14 residues. V was cut by 8 bases and J by 0 bases, with 11 bases left in between. Germline V lookup: CDR1 MDHEN, CDR2 SYDVKM. The CDR3 loop is CASGYRGSGNTIYF. The CDR3 DNA reads as TGTGCCAGCGGATACCGAGGCTCTGGAAACACCATATATTTT.